A single sample gave rise to the 7 T cell receptor beta chains below, sequenced in a study of molecular identifiers for immune sequencing clone quantification. Each CDR3 protein gets one entry after TCRdb re-called the PCR reads with MiXCR. Of over 600,000 distinct CDR3 sequences in the sample, roughly 21% are singletons; the top ten hold roughly 0.83%. Sequencing was done on a sample of naive CD8+ T cells from blood, with Jurkat cell RNA spiked in. Subset reported: FACS-sorted CD8+CD4-CCR7+CD45RA+ naive T cells. These receptors were taken from a human donor in good health. Some libraries in this study had Jurkat cell RNA spiked in.

The chain has TRBV29-1 and TRBJ2-5; D uncertain. Germline V gives CDR1 SQVTM, CDR2 ANQGSEA. The CDR3 loop spans 15 amino acids. With 6 bases removed from V and 1 base from J, the gap between germline ends came to 18 bases. Written as DNA, the CDR3 is TGCAGCGTGACCCCCCCCCGGCAGACCCAAGAGACCCAGTACTTC. This sequence encodes CSVTPPRQTQETQYF.

The V call is TRBV28, the J call TRBJ2-2, with 8 bases lining up with TRBD2. The V segment lost 5 bases and the J segment 8 bases; nucleotides outside the gene matches: 1. This CDR3 is 12 amino acids long. From germline, CDR1 is MDHEN and CDR2 SYDVKM. CDR3 sequence (DNA): TGTGCCAGCAGTGTAGCGGGAGGGGAGCTGTTTTTT. Translated, it gives CASSVAGGELFF.

This clonotype was observed a handful of times. J is TRBJ2-1 and V is TRBV9; either TRBD1 or TRBD2 may fit D (6 bases each). The CDR3 spans 15 residues. With 0 bases removed from V and 2 bases from J, the gap between germline ends came to 9 bases. CDR1 and CDR2 from the germline V gene are SGDLS and YYNGEE. For the CDR3, the DNA is TGTGCCAGCAGCGTAGCCGGGGGCACCTACAATGAGCAGTTCTTC. Protein product: CASSVAGGTYNEQFF.

Points on this clonotype: An end of the junction does not agree with germline; a read error may underlie this. The J gene is TRBJ2-2, the V gene TRBV9; TRBD2 agrees at 11 bases. This CDR3 has 15 residues. Looked up from germline, CDR1 is SGDLS and CDR2 is YYNGEE. CDR3 protein: CAGSVAGGPSGELFF. The CDR3 bases are TGTGCCGGCAGCGTAGCGGGAGGGCCGAGCGGGGAGCTGTTTTTT.

This clonotype was detected ten times or more. The genes are TRBV2 and TRBJ1-2; D is uncertain. This CDR3 region has 15 residues. Trimming stripped 6 bases from V and 4 bases from J, with 18 bases between. Germline V gives CDR1 SNHLY, CDR2 FYNNEI. CDR3 coding DNA: TGTGCCAGCAGCTCCCCCTATGAGACCAGCTATGGCTACACCTTC. It yields the protein CASSSPYETSYGYTF.

This clonotype was observed many times. This rearrangement joins TRBV23-1 to TRBJ2-2, with D uncertain. TRBV23-1 is treated as an ORF (open reading frame) with a function not yet certain. The V end lost 0 bases, the J end lost 4 bases, and 9 bases lay between the germline ends. The length of the CDR3 is 15 residues. CDR3 sequence reads: CASSQSLQVTGELFF. CDR3 DNA: TGCGCCAGCAGTCAATCATTGCAGGTCACCGGGGAGCTGTTTTTT.

This clonotype was detected a few times. DNA of the CDR3: TGTGCCAGCAGAACAAGCGGGGGGACCTACTACGAGCAGTACTTC. Translation gives CASRTSGGTYYEQYF. The J gene is TRBJ2-7, the V gene TRBV27, with TRBD2 matching over 9 bases. The CDR3 loop spans 15 amino acids. V was clipped by 6 bases and J by 3 bases; unmatched bases: 9. CDR1 and CDR2 from the germline V gene are MNHEY and SMNVEV (reference sequence).